Listed below are T cell receptor beta chains from one sample, sequenced in a study of a mutant IDH1 vaccine in newly diagnosed glioma. What these receptors recognize is not known. Sequencing was performed with immunoSEQ multiplex PCR; in TCRdb, only in-frame clones are kept and a portion is missing. The sample has under 45,000 clones, 82% seen once. The source was PBMCs, collected from a glioma patient whose treatment included an IDH1 peptide vaccine. Receptors were obtained from a man aged 18 to 30 with glioma. Some clones in this sample may be carry-over from other donors' samples. Both conserved end residues are part of each CDR3. The D gene is left open where the match is weak. The size field is filled for only some rows; it gives once, few, many or a size class.

>TRBJ1-3|15|-|-|TRBV19
TGTGCCAGTAGTATGTCGGGGGTTGCTGGAAACACCATATATTTT
CASSMSGVAGNTIYF
>TRBJ1-2|15|-|-|TRBV5-4
TGTGCCAGCAGCGTTGAGGTGGGGACCAGCCATGGCTACACCTTC
CASSVEVGTSHGYTF
>TRBJ1-1|14|-|-|TRBV4-3
TGCGCCAGCAGCCAAGGAGTTGGAGACACTGAAGCTTTCTTT
CASSQGVGDTEAFF
>TRBJ1-1|15|-|-|TRBV16
TGTGCCAGCACCACAGGCGATTCTCGGCCCACTGAAGCTTTCTTT
CASTTGDSRPTEAFF
>TRBJ1-1|12|-|-|TRBV30
TGTGCCTGGCGACATCTATACACTGAAGCTTTCTTT
CAWRHLYTEAFF
>TRBJ1-1|18|few|TRBD1|TRBV19
TGTGCCAGTAGTATCAGATTAGGGACAGCGAACTGGAACACTGAAGCTTTCTTT
CASSIRLGTANWNTEAFF
>TRBJ2-5|13|-|TRBD1|TRBV14
TGTGCCAGCAGCCGAGGGACAGCAGAGACCCAGTACTTC
CASSRGTAETQYF
>TRBJ2-5|13|-|-|TRBV4-1
TGCGCCAGCAGCCAAGCACCCGCGGAAACCCAGTACTTC
CASSQAPAETQYF
>TRBJ2-7|13|-|-|TRBV27
TGTGCCAGCAGTTTACGGGTTTCTTACGAGCAGTACTTC
CASSLRVSYEQYF
>TRBJ2-7|10|-|-|TRBV6-1
TGTGCCAGCAGTTTCTACGAGCAGTACTTC
CASSFYEQYF
>TRBJ2-1|15|-|-|TRBV5-1
TGCGCCAGCAGCCTCTCAGCGTCAACGTACAATGAGCAGTTCTTC
CASSLSASTYNEQFF
>TRBJ2-1|17|-|-|TRBV5-4
TGTGCCAGCAGCTCCGGGATTAGTGTTCAGGGCTACAATGAGCAGTTCTTC
CASSSGISVQGYNEQFF
>TRBJ2-2|12|-|-|TRBV7-2
TGTGCCAGCAGCCCAACGCGGGTTGGGCTGTTTTTT
CASSPTRVGLFF
>TRBJ1-4|14|-|-|TRBV18
TGTGCCAGCTCACCACAAGGGGGAAATGAAAAACTGTTTTTT
CASSPQGGNEKLFF
>TRBJ2-7|16|-|TRBD1|TRBV10-3
TGTGCCATCAGTGACCCGAGGGCCAGGGGGACCTACGAGCAGTACTTC
CAISDPRARGTYEQYF
>TRBJ1-2|16|-|-|TRBV5-4
TGTGCCAGCAGCTTGGTTGGGGTATGGGGTAACTATGGCTACACCTTC
CASSLVGVWGNYGYTF
>TRBJ1-2|14|-|-|TRBV5-1
TGCGCCAGCAGCTTATCTTTGGGGGAGTATGGCTACACCTTC
CASSLSLGEYGYTF
>TRBJ1-1|14|-|-|TRBV5-1
TGCGCCAGCAGCTCGGGGGGGGCTAACACTGAAGCTTTCTTT
CASSSGGANTEAFF
>TRBJ1-1|12|few|TRBD1|TRBV4-3
TGCGCCAGCAGCCACGGACAGGGGAGGGCTTTCTTT
CASSHGQGRAFF
>TRBJ2-7|13|-|-|TRBV7-9
TGTGCCAGCAGCTTAGGAGGGGTGAGGGAGCAGTACTTC
CASSLGGVREQYF
>TRBJ2-7|14|-|-|TRBV5-4
TGTGCCAGCAGCCCGTACAGAAGCTCCTACGAGCAGTACTTC
CASSPYRSSYEQYF
>TRBJ1-1|14|once|-|TRBV4-3
TGCGCCAGCAGCCAAGGGATCGCTAACACTGAAGCTTTCTTT
CASSQGIANTEAFF
>TRBJ1-2|16|-|-|TRBV7-9
TGTGCCAGCAGCTTAGCCTTACAGCCTCCTAACTATGGCTACACCTTC
CASSLALQPPNYGYTF
>TRBJ1-1|14|few|-|TRBV10-3
TGTGCCATCAGCTCGGGACAAGGAACCACTGAAGCTTTCTTT
CAISSGQGTTEAFF
>TRBJ2-1|14|once|-|TRBV29-1
TGCAGCGTCCCCCGGGGGACGTACTACAATGAGCAGTTCTTC
CSVPRGTYYNEQFF
>TRBJ1-1|11|-|-|TRBV20-1
TGCAGTGCTGCCTGGGGCACTGAAGCTTTCTTT
CSAAWGTEAFF
>TRBJ2-2|15|-|-|TRBV5-8
TGTGCCAGCAGCTTGGGATACGGGGGAACCGGGGAGCTGTTTTTT
CASSLGYGGTGELFF
>TRBJ1-1|16|-|-|TRBV5-1
TGCGCCAGCAGCTCGTTGGGACCTTCAATGAACACTGAAGCTTTCTTT
CASSSLGPSMNTEAFF
>TRBJ1-5|17|-|-|TRBV27
TGTGCCAGCAGTCCTACGTGGGGGCAGGCTAGCAATCAGCCCCAGCATTTT
CASSPTWGQASNQPQHF
>TRBJ2-1|17|-|TRBD2|TRBV5-1
TGCGCCAGCAGCACCTACCCTAGCGGGGGGGTTTCGACGGAGCAGTTCTTC
CASSTYPSGGVSTEQFF
>TRBJ1-3|13|-|-|TRBV7-9
TGTGCCAGCAGCTTACGATCAGCACTGGCCATATATTTT
CASSLRSALAIYF
>TRBJ2-1|13|-|-|TRBV2
TGTGCCAGCACTTCAAGGTTCTACAATGAGCAGTTCTTC
CASTSRFYNEQFF
>TRBJ2-7|16|-|TRBD2|TRBV5-6
TGTGCCAGCAGCTCCTCCGGGACTAGCGGGATTTACGAGCAGTACTTC
CASSSSGTSGIYEQYF
>TRBJ1-1|14|once|-|TRBV5-1
TGCGCCAGCAGCTTCTTTACGGGGGGCTCTGAAGCTTTCTTT
CASSFFTGGSEAFF
>TRBJ1-2|15|-|-|TRBV18
TGTGCCAGCTCACCACCGCGACAGGAAGTGTATGGCTACACCTTC
CASSPPRQEVYGYTF
>TRBJ1-5|15|large|-|TRBV19
TGTGCCAGTAGTATAGACGGGTATAGCAATCAGCCCCAGCATTTT
CASSIDGYSNQPQHF
>TRBJ2-7|17|once|TRBD1|TRBV4-3
TGCGCCAGCAGCCAAGATATACGTAGGGACAGGGCCTACGAGCAGTACTTC
CASSQDIRRDRAYEQYF
>TRBJ1-5|16|-|-|TRBV7-9
TGTGCCAGCAGCTTAGGTGGGGGGTCGGGGGATCAGCCCCAGCATTTT
CASSLGGGSGDQPQHF
>TRBJ1-2|16|once|-|TRBV4-3
TGCGCCAGCAGCCAAGAGGGGCGACAGCGCACCTATGGCTACACCTTC
CASSQEGRQRTYGYTF
>TRBJ2-1|16|-|-|TRBV18
TGTGCCAGCTCACAACGGTGGCAGGGAGAAGGGAATGAGCAGTTCTTC
CASSQRWQGEGNEQFF
>TRBJ1-1|12|few|-|TRBV7-9
TGTGCCAGCAGCTCCCACGGTACTGAAGCTTTCTTT
CASSSHGTEAFF
>TRBJ1-4|14|-|TRBD1|TRBV30
TGTGCCTGGAGTGTTGGGACAGGGGGTGAAAAACTGTTTTTT
CAWSVGTGGEKLFF
>TRBJ1-2|16|-|-|TRBV6-5
TGTGCCAGCAGTTACTCACAAGTCGGGGGCTACTATGGCTACACCTTC
CASSYSQVGGYYGYTF
>TRBJ2-2|12|-|-|TRBV7-6
TGTGCCAGCGGACACCGCACCGGGGAGCTGTTTTTT
CASGHRTGELFF
>TRBJ1-2|14|-|TRBD1|TRBV5-4
TGTGCCAGCAGCTTGGAGTGGGGACAGGCACCACCTTACTTC
CASSLEWGQAPPYF
>TRBJ2-3|15|-|-|TRBV9
TGTGCCAGCAGCGAGCAGGGGGGCGGCACAGATACGCAGTATTTT
CASSEQGGGTDTQYF
>TRBJ1-1|13|once|-|TRBV12-5
TGTGCTAGTGCCTTCGGACCGCGGACTGAAGCTTTCTTT
CASAFGPRTEAFF
>TRBJ1-3|15|-|TRBD1|TRBV29-1
TGCAGCGTCGGACAGGCCGGAAGCTCTGGAAACACCATATATTTT
CSVGQAGSSGNTIYF
>TRBJ2-7|16|-|TRBD2|TRBV5-8
TGTGCCAGCAGCTTGGATCTAGCGGGAGGTGCATACGAGCAGTACTTC
CASSLDLAGGAYEQYF
>TRBJ2-1|16|-|TRBD1|TRBV4-2
TGTGCCAGCAGCCAAGAGTCCCGGACAGGGGTGAATGAGCAGTTCTTC
CASSQESRTGVNEQFF
>TRBJ1-1|13|few|-|TRBV30
TGTGCCTGGAGTGTATCGGGGGTGACTGAAGCTTTCTTT
CAWSVSGVTEAFF
>TRBJ2-7|13|-|TRBD1|TRBV10-3
TGTGCCATCAGTGATGGACAGGGGATCGAGCAGTACTTC
CAISDGQGIEQYF
>TRBJ2-6|17|once|TRBD1|TRBV4-2
TGTGCCAGCAGCCAAGGACAGGGGAGAGCTGGGGCCAACGTCCTGACTTTC
CASSQGQGRAGANVLTF